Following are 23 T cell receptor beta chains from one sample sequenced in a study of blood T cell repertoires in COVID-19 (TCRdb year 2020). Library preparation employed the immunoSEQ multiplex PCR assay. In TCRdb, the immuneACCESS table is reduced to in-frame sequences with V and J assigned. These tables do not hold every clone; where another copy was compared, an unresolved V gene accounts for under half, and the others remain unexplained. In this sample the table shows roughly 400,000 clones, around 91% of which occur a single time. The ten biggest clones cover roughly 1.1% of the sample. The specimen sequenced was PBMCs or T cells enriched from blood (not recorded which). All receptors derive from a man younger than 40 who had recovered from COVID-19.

The CDR3 sequence is CASSQDLAGGGETQYF. CDR3 nucleotides: TGTGCCAGCAGCCAAGATCTGGCGGGAGGGGGGGAGACCCAGTACTTC. The chain uses TRBV3-1 (or the pseudogene TRBV3-2) and TRBJ2-5; 9 bases align to TRBD2. Germline-derived CDR1 and CDR2 are LGHDT and YNNKEL (reference sequence). The CDR3 is 16 residues long. The junction had 7 bases not matched to a gene; V was cut back by 0 bases and J by 5 bases.

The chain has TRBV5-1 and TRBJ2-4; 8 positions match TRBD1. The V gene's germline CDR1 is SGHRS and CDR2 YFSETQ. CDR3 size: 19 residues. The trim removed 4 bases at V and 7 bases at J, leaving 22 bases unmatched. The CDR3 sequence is CASSPSPGTGFGALNIQYF. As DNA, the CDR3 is TGCGCCAGCAGCCCGAGTCCCGGGACAGGTTTCGGGGCCCTCAACATTCAGTACTTC.

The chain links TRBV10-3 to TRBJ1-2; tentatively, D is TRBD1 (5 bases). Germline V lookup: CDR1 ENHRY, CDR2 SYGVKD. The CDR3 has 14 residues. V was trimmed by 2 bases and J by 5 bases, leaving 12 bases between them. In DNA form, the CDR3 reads TGTGCCATCAGTGAGGGGGCGGCAGGATATGGCTACACCTTC. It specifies CAISEGAAGYGYTF.

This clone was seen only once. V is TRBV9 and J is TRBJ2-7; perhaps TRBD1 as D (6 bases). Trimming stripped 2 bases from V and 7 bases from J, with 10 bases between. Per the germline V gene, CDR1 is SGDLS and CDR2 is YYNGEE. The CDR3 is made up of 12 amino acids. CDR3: CASSVNQGEQYF. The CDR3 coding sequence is TGTGCCAGCAGCGTGAACCAGGGGGAGCAGTACTTC.

CDR3: CASSRAGGLQPQHF. CDR3 sequence (DNA): TGTGCCAGCAGCAGGGCCGGGGGGCTTCAGCCCCAGCATTTT. J is TRBJ1-5 and V is TRBV5-6, with D perhaps TRBD1 (6 bases). CDR1 is SGHDT, CDR2 YYEEEE, per germline. This CDR3 comprises 14 residues. Trimming removed 4 bases at V and 6 bases at J, with 14 bases between. Complete variable domain (other parts from reference TRBV5-6 and TRBJ1-5): DAGVTQSPTHLIKTRGQQVTLRCSPKSGHDTVSWYQQALGQGPQFIFQYYEEEERQRGNFPDRFSGHQFPNYSSELNVNALLLGDSALYLCASSRAGGLQPQHFGDGTRLSIL.

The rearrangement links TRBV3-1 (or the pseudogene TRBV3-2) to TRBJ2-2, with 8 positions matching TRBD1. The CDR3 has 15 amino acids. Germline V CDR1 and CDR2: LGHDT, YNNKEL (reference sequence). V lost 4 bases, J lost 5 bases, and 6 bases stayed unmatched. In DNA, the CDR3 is TGTGCCAGCAGCCGCCCAGGGGGCTTGACCGGGGAGCTGTTTTTT. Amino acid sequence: CASSRPGGLTGELFF.

Here the CDR3 reads CASSYTGPNTEAFF. CDR3 DNA: TGTGCCAGCAGTTACACAGGCCCGAACACTGAAGCTTTCTTT. J is TRBJ1-1 and V is TRBV6-5; tentative D call: TRBD1 (5 bases). The CDR3 has 14 amino acids. In germline, CDR1 is MNHEY, CDR2 SVGAGI. V was clipped by 2 bases and J by 1 base, with 8 bases between them.

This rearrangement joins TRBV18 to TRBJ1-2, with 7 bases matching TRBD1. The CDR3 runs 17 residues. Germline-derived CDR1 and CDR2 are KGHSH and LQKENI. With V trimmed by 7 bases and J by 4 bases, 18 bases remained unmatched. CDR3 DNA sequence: TGTGCCAGCTTAAAAACAGGGGCGGTCGGGCCTATCTATGGCTACACCTTC. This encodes CASLKTGAVGPIYGYTF. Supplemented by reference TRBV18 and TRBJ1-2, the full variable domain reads NAGVMQNPRHLVRRRGQEARLRCSPMKGHSHVYWYRQLPEEGLKFMVYLQKENIIDESGMPKERFSAEFPKEGPSILRIQQVVRGDSAAYFCASLKTGAVGPIYGYTFGSGTRLTVV.

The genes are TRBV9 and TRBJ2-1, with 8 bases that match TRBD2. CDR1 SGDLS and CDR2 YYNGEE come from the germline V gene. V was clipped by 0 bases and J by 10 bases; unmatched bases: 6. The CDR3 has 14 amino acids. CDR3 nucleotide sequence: TGTGCCAGCAGCGTAGTTGGACTAGCCCCCGAGCAGTTCTTC. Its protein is CASSVVGLAPEQFF.

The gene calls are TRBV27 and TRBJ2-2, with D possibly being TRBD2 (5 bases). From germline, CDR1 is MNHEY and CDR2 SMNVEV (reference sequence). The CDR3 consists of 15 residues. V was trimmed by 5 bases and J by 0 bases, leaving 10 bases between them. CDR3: CASSAGLPNTGELFF. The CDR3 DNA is TGTGCCAGCAGTGCCGGACTCCCGAACACCGGGGAGCTGTTTTTT.

CDR3 bases: TGTGCCAGCAGCTTAATACTAGCGGGAAAGGCCGGGGAGCTGTTTTTT. This gives the protein CASSLILAGKAGELFF. This chain connects TRBV7-6 to TRBJ2-2, with TRBD2 identical over 10 bases. Trimming cost V 2 bases and J 6 bases; bases outside gene matches: 6. The CDR3 has 16 amino acids. Germline V gene data show CDR1 as SGHVS and CDR2 as FNYEAQ.

The CDR3 DNA sequence: TGTGCCAGCAGCCATGGGACTAGCGATAATGAGCAGTTCTTC. It yields the protein CASSHGTSDNEQFF. The chain joins TRBV7-8 to TRBJ2-1; 10 bases map to TRBD2. From germline, CDR1 is SGHVS and CDR2 FQNEAQ. J gave up 7 bases and V 5 bases, and 5 bases lay outside the gene matches. This CDR3 region has 14 residues.

The CDR3 is CASSLARNLQPQYF. For the CDR3, the DNA is TGTGCCAGCAGCTTAGCGCGGAACCTGCAACCGCAGTATTTT. This sequence joins TRBV7-8 and TRBJ2-3; D is ambiguous. CDR1 is SGHVS, CDR2 FQNEAQ, per germline. The V end lost 0 bases, the J end lost 10 bases, and 14 bases lay between the germline ends. The CDR3 has 14 amino acids.

The CDR3 region has the DNA TGTGCCAGCAGCTCGACAGGCTTCTATGGCTACACCTTC. It encodes CASSSTGFYGYTF. The chain is built from TRBV6-5 and TRBJ1-2; D is possibly TRBD1 (6 bases). CDR3 size: 13 residues. Trimming shortened V by 6 bases and J by 4 bases, and 12 bases separated the two germline ends. Germline V gene sequence: CDR1 MNHEY, CDR2 SVGAGI.

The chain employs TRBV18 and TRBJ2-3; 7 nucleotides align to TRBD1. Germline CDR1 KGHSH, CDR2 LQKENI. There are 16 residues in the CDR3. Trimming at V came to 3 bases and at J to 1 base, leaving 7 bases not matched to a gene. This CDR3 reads CASSPSRGRGTDTQYF. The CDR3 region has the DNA TGTGCCAGCTCACCTTCAAGGGGGCGAGGCACAGATACGCAGTATTTT.

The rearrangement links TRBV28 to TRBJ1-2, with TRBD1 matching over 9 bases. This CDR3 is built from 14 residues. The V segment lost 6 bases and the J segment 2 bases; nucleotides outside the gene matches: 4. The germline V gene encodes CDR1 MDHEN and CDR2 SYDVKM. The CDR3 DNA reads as TGTGCCAGCAGGGGGGGACAGGGCAACTATGGCTACACCTTC. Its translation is CASRGGQGNYGYTF.

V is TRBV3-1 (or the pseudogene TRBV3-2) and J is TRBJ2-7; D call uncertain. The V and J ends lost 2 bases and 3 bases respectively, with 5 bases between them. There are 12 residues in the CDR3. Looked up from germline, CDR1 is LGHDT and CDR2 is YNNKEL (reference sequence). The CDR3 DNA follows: TGTGCCAGCAGCCAACCCGGCTACGAGCAGTACTTC. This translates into CASSQPGYEQYF.

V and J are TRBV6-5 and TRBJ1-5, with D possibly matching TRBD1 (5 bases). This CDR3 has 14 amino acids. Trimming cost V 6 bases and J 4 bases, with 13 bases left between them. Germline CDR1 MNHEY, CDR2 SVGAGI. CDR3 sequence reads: CASRKTAYNQPQHF. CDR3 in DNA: TGTGCCAGCAGGAAGACAGCATATAATCAGCCCCAGCATTTT.

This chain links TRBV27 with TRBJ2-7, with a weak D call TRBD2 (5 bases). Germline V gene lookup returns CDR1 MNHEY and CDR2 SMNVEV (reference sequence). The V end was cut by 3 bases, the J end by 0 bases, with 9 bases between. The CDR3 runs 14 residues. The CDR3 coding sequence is TGTGCCAGCAGTTTGGTTAGCGACTCCTACGAGCAGTACTTC. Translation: CASSLVSDSYEQYF.

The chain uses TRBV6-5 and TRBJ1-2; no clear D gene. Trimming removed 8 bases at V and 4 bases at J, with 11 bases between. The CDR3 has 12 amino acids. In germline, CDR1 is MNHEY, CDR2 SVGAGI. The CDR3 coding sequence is TGTGCCAGCGAACAGTCTATCTATGGCTACACCTTC. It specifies CASEQSIYGYTF.

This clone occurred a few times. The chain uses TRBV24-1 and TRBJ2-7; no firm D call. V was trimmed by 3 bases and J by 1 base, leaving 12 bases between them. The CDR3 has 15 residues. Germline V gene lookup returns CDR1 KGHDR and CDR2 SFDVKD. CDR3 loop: CATSDPHQASYEQYF. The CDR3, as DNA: TGTGCCACCAGTGATCCCCACCAGGCTTCCTACGAGCAGTACTTC.

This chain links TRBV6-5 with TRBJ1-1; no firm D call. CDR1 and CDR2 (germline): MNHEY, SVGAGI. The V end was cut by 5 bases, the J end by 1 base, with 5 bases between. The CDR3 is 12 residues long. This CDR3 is CASSRQNTEAFF. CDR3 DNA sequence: TGTGCCAGCAGTAGACAGAACACTGAAGCTTTCTTT.

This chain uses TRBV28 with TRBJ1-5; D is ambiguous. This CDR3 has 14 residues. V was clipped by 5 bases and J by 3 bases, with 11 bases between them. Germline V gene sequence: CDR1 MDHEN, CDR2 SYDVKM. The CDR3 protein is CASSLPGFNQPQHF. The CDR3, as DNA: TGTGCCAGCAGTCTTCCGGGTTTCAATCAGCCCCAGCATTTT.